These T cell receptor beta chains were read from a single sample in a study of T cell responses to AZD1222 COVID-19 vaccine. Sequenced by immunoSEQ multiplex PCR; TCRdb stores in-frame clones only, minus some. This sample has approximately 82,000 clones, with roughly 90% found just once. Sequences were derived from peripheral blood, sampled on day 0 of AZD1222 vaccination. These receptors were collected from an adult in good health. The CDR3 runs from the conserved cysteine through the conserved F or W. Fields, in order: CDR3 protein, CDR3 DNA, J gene, V gene, clone size, D gene. The D gene is left open where the match is weak. Where a row states a size, it is once, few, many or the class of an expanded clone; other rows omit it.

CASSLRVGSPLHF | TGTGCCAGCAGTTTACGGGTAGGGTCACCCCTCCACTTT | TRBJ1-6 | TRBV12-3/TRBV12-4 | once | .
CASSPGRAGNTIYF | TGTGCCAGCAGTCCAGGGCGGGCTGGAAACACCATATATTTT | TRBJ1-3 | TRBV28 | . | .
CASSLTRVGTDTQYF | TGTGCCAGCAGTTTAACTCGGGTAGGGACAGATACGCAGTATTTT | TRBJ2-3 | TRBV27 | . | .
CASSSRMDQPQHF | TGTGCCAGCAGCTCCCGTATGGATCAGCCCCAGCATTTT | TRBJ1-5 | TRBV7-2 | . | .
CASSYFTEAGELFF | TGTGCCAGCAGTTACTTCACTGAAGCCGGGGAGCTGTTTTTT | TRBJ2-2 | TRBV6-2/TRBV6-3 | . | .
CASSEQGRGYTF | TGTGCCAGCAGTGAACAGGGGAGAGGCTACACCTTC | TRBJ1-2 | TRBV2 | . | .
CASSRSAGNTIYF | TGTGCCAGCAGTAGGAGCGCTGGAAACACCATATATTTT | TRBJ1-3 | TRBV2 | once | .
CASSYGGGREDGYTF | TGCGCCTCTTCCTATGGCGGGGGTAGAGAGGATGGCTACACCTTC | TRBJ1-2 | TRBV5-1 | once | .
CASRGLRGEYNEQFF | TGTGCCAGCAGGGGCCTCAGGGGGGAGTACAATGAGCAGTTCTTC | TRBJ2-1 | TRBV28 | . | .
CASSVGGFVNYGYTF | TGTGCCAGCAGTGTCGGGGGGTTCGTTAACTATGGCTACACCTTC | TRBJ1-2 | TRBV2 | . | .
CASSDSGGQGQPQHF | TGCGCCAGCAGCGATAGTGGGGGCCAGGGTCAGCCCCAGCATTTT | TRBJ1-5 | TRBV5-1 | . | .
CANPGGGTYEQYF | TGTGCCAACCCCGGGGGCGGTACCTACGAGCAGTACTTC | TRBJ2-7 | TRBV5-4 | once | .
CASGLVQSGAPYGYTF | TGTGCTAGTGGTTTGGTACAGTCAGGGGCTCCCTATGGCTACACCTTC | TRBJ1-2 | TRBV12-5 | . | .
CASSLAGGDSLSGANVLTF | TGCGCCAGCAGCTTGGCCGGGGGGGACTCCCTCTCTGGGGCCAACGTCCTGACTTTC | TRBJ2-6 | TRBV5-1 | . | TRBD2
CASSLVERDYRYNEQFF | TGTGCCAGCAGTCTAGTAGAGAGGGACTACCGATACAATGAGCAGTTCTTC | TRBJ2-1 | TRBV28 | . | TRBD2
CASNPGAVYNEQFF | TGTGCCAGCAACCCCGGGGCAGTATACAATGAGCAGTTCTTC | TRBJ2-1 | TRBV6-5 | . | .
CASSIARQGSTEAFF | TGTGCCAGTAGTATAGCTCGACAGGGGAGTACTGAAGCTTTCTTT | TRBJ1-1 | TRBV19 | once | TRBD1
CASSTTGVETQYF | TGTGCCAGCAGTACAACAGGGGTAGAGACCCAGTACTTC | TRBJ2-5 | TRBV12-3/TRBV12-4 | . | TRBD1
CASSYGTGETDTQYF | TGTGCCAGCAGTTACGGGACAGGGGAGACAGATACGCAGTATTTT | TRBJ2-3 | TRBV6-5 | . | TRBD1
CASRPAGYQPQHF | TGTGCCAGCAGGCCCGCGGGGTATCAGCCCCAGCATTTT | TRBJ1-5 | TRBV28 | once | .
CAWRRDLTNEKLFF | TGTGCCTGGCGGAGGGACTTAACTAATGAAAAACTGTTTTTT | TRBJ1-4 | TRBV30 | . | .
CASSMGVETQYF | TGTGCCAGTAGTATGGGCGTTGAGACCCAGTACTTC | TRBJ2-5 | TRBV19 | once | .
CASSHRGVGNQPQHF | TGTGCCAGCAGCCACCGGGGGGTGGGCAATCAGCCCCAGCATTTT | TRBJ1-5 | TRBV7-2 | . | .
CASSLGYGGVITDTQYF | TGCGCCAGCAGCTTGGGATACGGGGGCGTGATCACAGATACGCAGTATTTT | TRBJ2-3 | TRBV5-1 | . | .
CASRPEPPGLGYTF | TGTGCCAGCAGACCCGAGCCCCCCGGGCTTGGCTACACCTTC | TRBJ1-2 | TRBV19 | . | .
CASSQRLAGDTGELFF | TGTGCCAGCAGCCAACGGCTAGCGGGGGACACCGGGGAGCTGTTTTTT | TRBJ2-2 | TRBV3-1/TRBV3-2 | few | TRBD2
CATRGFLNTEAFF | TGTGCCACCAGGGGTTTTCTGAACACTGAAGCTTTCTTT | TRBJ1-1 | TRBV24-1 | . | .
CASRRTVNTGELFF | TGTGCCAGCAGACGGACAGTGAACACCGGGGAGCTGTTTTTT | TRBJ2-2 | TRBV3-1/TRBV3-2 | . | .
CASSPLTGTYEQYF | TGTGCCAGCAGCCCTCTGACAGGGACCTACGAGCAGTACTTC | TRBJ2-7 | TRBV5-5 | . | TRBD1
CASSSRGELFF | TGTGCCAGCAGTTCGAGGGGGGAGCTGTTTTTT | TRBJ2-2 | TRBV27 | few | .
CASSATGPGDYGYTF | TGTGCCAGCAGCGCGACGGGGCCGGGGGATTATGGCTACACCTTC | TRBJ1-2 | TRBV9 | . | .
CASRKGTANTEAFF | TGTGCCAGCAGGAAAGGGACGGCTAACACTGAAGCTTTCTTT | TRBJ1-1 | TRBV6-6 | . | .
CASSFTEYSNQPQHF | TGTGCCAGCAGTTTCACCGAATATAGCAATCAGCCCCAGCATTTT | TRBJ1-5 | TRBV27 | . | .
CASSYREYSNQPQHF | TGTGCCAGCAGTTACAGAGAGTATAGCAATCAGCCCCAGCATTTT | TRBJ1-5 | TRBV6-2/TRBV6-3 | . | .
CASSRDRVGANVLTF | TGTGCCAGCAGTCGGGACAGGGTTGGGGCCAACGTCCTGACTTTC | TRBJ2-6 | TRBV27 | . | TRBD1
CASSSPTSGVKETQYF | TGCGCCAGCAGCTCGCCGACTAGCGGGGTAAAAGAGACCCAGTACTTC | TRBJ2-5 | TRBV5-1 | . | TRBD2
CAWSGTGSTNEKLFF | TGTGCCTGGAGTGGGACAGGGTCCACTAATGAAAAACTGTTTTTT | TRBJ1-4 | TRBV30 | . | TRBD1
CASSQDRRKLFF | TGTGCCAGCTCACAGGACAGACGAAAACTGTTTTTT | TRBJ1-4 | TRBV18 | . | .
CASSLGTGGFNQPQHF | TGCGCCAGCAGCTTGGGGACAGGGGGTTTCAATCAGCCCCAGCATTTT | TRBJ1-5 | TRBV5-1 | . | TRBD1
CASSLVNYGYTF | TGTGCCAGCAGTTTAGTTAACTATGGCTACACCTTC | TRBJ1-2 | TRBV28 | . | .
CASSPTRGASEQFF | TGTGCCAGCTCACCTACTCGGGGGGCGTCAGAGCAGTTCTTC | TRBJ2-1 | TRBV18 | . | .
CASSLRQGNEKLFF | TGTGCCAGCAGCTTACGGCAGGGGAATGAAAAACTGTTTTTT | TRBJ1-4 | TRBV7-9 | . | .
CASSQAGQGASYNSPLHF | TGCGCCAGCAGCCAGGCGGGACAGGGGGCCTCCTATAATTCACCCCTCCACTTT | TRBJ1-6 | TRBV4-3 | . | TRBD1
CASSISPGGLSYGYTF | TGTGCCAGTAGTATAAGTCCAGGGGGCTTATCATATGGCTACACCTTC | TRBJ1-2 | TRBV19 | few | TRBD1
CASSQQGEGTSGLFGKEQYF | TGTGCCAGCAGCCAACAAGGGGAGGGAACTAGCGGGCTTTTTGGTAAGGAGCAGTACTTC | TRBJ2-7 | TRBV3-1/TRBV3-2 | . | TRBD2
CATRTVSGNTIYF | TGTGCCACCAGGACGGTATCTGGAAACACCATATATTTT | TRBJ1-3 | TRBV15 | . | .
CASSEGRATYNEQFF | TGCGCCAGCAGCGAGGGCAGAGCCACCTACAATGAGCAGTTCTTC | TRBJ2-1 | TRBV5-1 | . | .
CASSLPRTGGNNEQYF | TGTGCCAGCAGCTTACCTCGGACAGGGGGCAACAACGAGCAGTACTTC | TRBJ2-7 | TRBV7-2 | . | TRBD1
CASSPGASVSGNTIYF | TGTGCCAGCAGCCCAGGGGCATCTGTATCTGGAAACACCATATATTTT | TRBJ1-3 | TRBV5-4 | once | .
CASSSNWGGENEQYF | TGTGCCAGCAGCTCAAACTGGGGTGGGGAAAACGAGCAGTACTTC | TRBJ2-7 | TRBV7-2 | . | .